This T cell receptor (beta chain) is drawn from a study of T cell changes during pregnancy in multiple sclerosis. Clones were sequenced by immunoSEQ multiplex PCR, and TCRdb holds only the in-frame ones, with some missing. The table includes 48,000 or so clones, 88% detected once. This CDR3 is 18 amino acids long. The V and J ends lost 0 bases and 4 bases respectively, with 22 bases between them. CDR1 is SGHRS and CDR2 is YFSETQ in the germline V gene. This TCR was recovered from a female donor with multiple sclerosis, enrolled in a pregnancy study. The source was CD4+ T cells from peripheral blood mononuclear cells, collected in the second trimester of pregnancy. The chain employs TRBV5-1 and TRBJ1-1; D is undetermined. The CDR3 is CASSLGSRVRGVTTEAFF. As DNA, the CDR3 is TGCGCCAGCAGCTTGGGATCCCGGGTGCGGGGAGTAACCACTGAAGCTTTCTTT. Using reference TRBV5-1 and TRBJ1-1 for the parts outside the CDR3, the full variable domain is KAGVTQTPRYLIKTRGQQVTLSCSPISGHRSVSWYQQTPGQGLQFLFEYFSETQRNKGNFPGRFSGRQFSNSRSEMNVSTLELGDSALYLCASSLGSRVRGVTTEAFFGQGTRLTVV.